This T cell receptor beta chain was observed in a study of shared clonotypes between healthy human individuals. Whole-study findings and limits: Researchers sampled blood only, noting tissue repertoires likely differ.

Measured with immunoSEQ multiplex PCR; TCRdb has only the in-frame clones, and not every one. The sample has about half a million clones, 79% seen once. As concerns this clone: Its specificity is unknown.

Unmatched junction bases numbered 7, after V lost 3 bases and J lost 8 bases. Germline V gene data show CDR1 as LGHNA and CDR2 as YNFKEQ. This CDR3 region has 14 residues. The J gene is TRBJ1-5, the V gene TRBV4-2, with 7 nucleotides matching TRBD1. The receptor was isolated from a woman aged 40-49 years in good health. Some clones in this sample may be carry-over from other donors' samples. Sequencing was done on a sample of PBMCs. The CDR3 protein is CASSQGPGGEPQHF. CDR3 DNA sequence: TGTGCCAGCAGCCAGGGGCCAGGGGGGGAGCCCCAGCATTTT.